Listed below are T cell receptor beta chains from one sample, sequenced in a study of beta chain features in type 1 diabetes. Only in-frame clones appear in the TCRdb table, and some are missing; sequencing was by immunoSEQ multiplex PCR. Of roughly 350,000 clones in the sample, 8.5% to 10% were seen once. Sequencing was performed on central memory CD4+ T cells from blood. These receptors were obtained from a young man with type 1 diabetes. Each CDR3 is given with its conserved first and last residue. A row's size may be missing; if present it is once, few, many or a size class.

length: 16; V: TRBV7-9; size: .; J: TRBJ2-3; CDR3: CASSFLGGKTTDTQYF
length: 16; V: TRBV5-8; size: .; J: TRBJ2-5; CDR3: CASSLGRTATQETQYF
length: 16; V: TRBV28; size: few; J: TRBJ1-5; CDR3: CASSPTFALGDQPQHF
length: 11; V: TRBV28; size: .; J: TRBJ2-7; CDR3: CASVAGYEQYF
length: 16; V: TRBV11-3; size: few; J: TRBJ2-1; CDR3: CASSRSTGALYNEQFF
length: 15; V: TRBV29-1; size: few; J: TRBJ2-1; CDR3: CSVEGERSSYNEQFF
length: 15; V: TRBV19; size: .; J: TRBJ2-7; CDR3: CASSPLGPQRNEQYF
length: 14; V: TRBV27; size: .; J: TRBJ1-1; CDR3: CASSYTGYNTEAFF
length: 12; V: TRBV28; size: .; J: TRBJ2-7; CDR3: CASSRGSYEQYF
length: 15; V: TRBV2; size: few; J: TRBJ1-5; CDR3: CASKRDRVVGQPQHF
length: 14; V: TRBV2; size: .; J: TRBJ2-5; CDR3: CASVKGTVQETQYF
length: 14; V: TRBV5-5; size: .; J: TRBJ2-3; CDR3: CASSFQASSDTQYF
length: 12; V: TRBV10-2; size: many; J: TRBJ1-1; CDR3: CASSRANTEAFF
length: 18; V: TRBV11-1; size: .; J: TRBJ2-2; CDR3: CASSLASVSSGRTGELFF
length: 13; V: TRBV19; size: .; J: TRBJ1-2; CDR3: CASSPRVGNGYTF
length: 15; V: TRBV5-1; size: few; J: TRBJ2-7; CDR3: CASSLVLAGEREQYF
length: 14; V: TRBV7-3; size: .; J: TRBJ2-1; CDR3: CASSTGTSGTEQFF
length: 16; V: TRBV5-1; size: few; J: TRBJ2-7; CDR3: CASSLQAGGLPYEQYF
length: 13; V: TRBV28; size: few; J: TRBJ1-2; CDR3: CASSFLDPYGYTF
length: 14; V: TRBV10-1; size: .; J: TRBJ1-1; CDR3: CASRRRVPATEAFF
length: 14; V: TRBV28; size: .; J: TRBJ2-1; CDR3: CASKRESSYNEQFF
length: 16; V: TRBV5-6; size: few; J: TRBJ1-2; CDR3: CASSLAGTGEIYGYTF
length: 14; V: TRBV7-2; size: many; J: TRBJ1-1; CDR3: CASSRTGGGGEAFF
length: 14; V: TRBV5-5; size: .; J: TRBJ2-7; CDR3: CASSFSGQNYEQYF
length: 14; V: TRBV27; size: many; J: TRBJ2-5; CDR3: CASSFWGTQETQYF
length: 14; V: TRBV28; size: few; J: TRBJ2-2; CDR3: CASGWQGGTGELFF
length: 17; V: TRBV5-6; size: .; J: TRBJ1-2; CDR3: CASSLVQGGQEKYGYTF
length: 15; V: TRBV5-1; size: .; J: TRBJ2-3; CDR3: CASSLAPGGTDTQYF
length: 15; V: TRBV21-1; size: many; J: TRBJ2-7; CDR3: CAGDYQREVNYEQYF
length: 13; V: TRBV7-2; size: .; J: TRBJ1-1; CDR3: CASRTSGDGEAFF
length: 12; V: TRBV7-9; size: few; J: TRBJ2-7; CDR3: CASSRHYYEQYF
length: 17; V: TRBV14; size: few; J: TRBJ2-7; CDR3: CASSSLLAGGGSYEQYF
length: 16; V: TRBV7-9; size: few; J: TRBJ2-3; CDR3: CASSLSLAGVPDTQYF
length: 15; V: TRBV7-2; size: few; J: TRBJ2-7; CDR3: CASSLAAGSFYEQYF
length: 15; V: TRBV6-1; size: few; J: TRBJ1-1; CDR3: CASSNLEGGWTEAFF
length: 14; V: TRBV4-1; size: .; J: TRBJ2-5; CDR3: CASSLPGTGETQYF
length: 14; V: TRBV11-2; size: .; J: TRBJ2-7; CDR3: CASTSRSSAYEQYF
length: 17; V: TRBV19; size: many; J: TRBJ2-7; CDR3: CASSLKLVREFSYEQYF
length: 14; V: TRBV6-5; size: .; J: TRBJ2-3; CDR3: CASRTGRSTDTQYF
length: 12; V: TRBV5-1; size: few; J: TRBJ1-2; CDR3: CASSLGGVGYTF
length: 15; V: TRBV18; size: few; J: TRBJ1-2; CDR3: CASSPYTTGVEGYTF
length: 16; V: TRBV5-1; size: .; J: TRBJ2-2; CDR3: CASSLRLAANTGELFF
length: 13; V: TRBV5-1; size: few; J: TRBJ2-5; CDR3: CASSLRPQETQYF
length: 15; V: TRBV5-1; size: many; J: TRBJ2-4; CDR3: CASSLDSSGMDIQYF
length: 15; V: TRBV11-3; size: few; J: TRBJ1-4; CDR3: CASSLVRGQAGKLFF
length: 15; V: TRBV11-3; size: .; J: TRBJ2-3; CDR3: CASRDLKGAVDTQYF
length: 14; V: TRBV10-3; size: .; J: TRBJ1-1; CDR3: CASSYGGGTTEAFF
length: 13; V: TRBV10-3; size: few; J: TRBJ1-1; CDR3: CASSEQVLDEAFF
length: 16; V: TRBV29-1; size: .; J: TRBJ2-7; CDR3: CSVQGLAGVNQGGQYF
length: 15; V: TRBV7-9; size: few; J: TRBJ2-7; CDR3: CASSHSGRLNYEQYF
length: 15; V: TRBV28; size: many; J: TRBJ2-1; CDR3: CASSFVASGANEQFF
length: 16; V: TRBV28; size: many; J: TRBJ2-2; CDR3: CASSPRPGQDTGELFF
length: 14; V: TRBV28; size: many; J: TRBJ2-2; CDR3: CASSFSRNTGELFF
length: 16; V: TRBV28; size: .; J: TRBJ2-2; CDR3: CASRSLAGVLSGELFF
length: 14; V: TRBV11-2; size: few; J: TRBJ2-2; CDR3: CASSFNRDTGELFF
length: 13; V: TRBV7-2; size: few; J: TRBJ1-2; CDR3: CASSFERGYGYTF
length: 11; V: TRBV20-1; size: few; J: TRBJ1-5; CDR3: CSATSQGTQHF
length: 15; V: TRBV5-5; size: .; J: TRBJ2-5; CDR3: CASSPSPGTQETQYF
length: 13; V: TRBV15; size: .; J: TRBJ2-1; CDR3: CATSRDEGGEQFF